What follows describes a single T cell receptor beta chain. The antigen is undetermined. This sample was included in a study of blood T cells in healthy people across ages. General study points: Older age coincided with a roughly linear decline in TCR beta diversity per million T cells.

Those donating, healthy Caucasian individuals from Russia, were aged roughly 6 to 90. Alongside a J-beta primer mix, a sample-barcoded 5' primer served in a second PCR lasting about 7 to 11 cycles. Tags on each cDNA molecule came from a template-switch adaptor with 12 random nucleotides. MiXCR, applied by TCRdb to the 5' RACE reads, yields one record per CDR3 protein. The data contain some 640,000 distinct CDR3 sequences, roughly 50% of them singletons. Germline CDR1 reads SGHTA; CDR2 reads FQGNSA. CDR3 length equals 20 residues. J gave up 1 base and V 5 bases, and 17 bases lay outside the gene matches.

Sample: blood. This receptor was taken from a woman aged 55-69 years in good health. The chain combines TRBV7-2 with TRBJ2-4, with 10 bases aligning to TRBD2. The DNA for the CDR3 is TGTGCCAGCAGCCCCCACATGTGGGCTAGCGGGAGTCAGGCCAAAAACATTCAGTACTTC. Encoded protein: CASSPHMWASGSQAKNIQYF.